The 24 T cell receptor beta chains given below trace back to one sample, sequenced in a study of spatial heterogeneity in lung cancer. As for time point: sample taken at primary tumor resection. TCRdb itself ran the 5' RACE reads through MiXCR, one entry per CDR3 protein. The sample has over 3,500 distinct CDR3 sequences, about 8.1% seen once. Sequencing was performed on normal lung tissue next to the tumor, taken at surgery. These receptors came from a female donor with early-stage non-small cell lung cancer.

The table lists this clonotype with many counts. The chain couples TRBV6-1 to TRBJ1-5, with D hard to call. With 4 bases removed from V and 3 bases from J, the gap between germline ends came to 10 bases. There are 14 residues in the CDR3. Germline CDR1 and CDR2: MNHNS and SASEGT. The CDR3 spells CASSVAGDNQPQHF. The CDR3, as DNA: TGTGCCAGCAGTGTAGCCGGAGACAATCAGCCCCAGCATTTT.

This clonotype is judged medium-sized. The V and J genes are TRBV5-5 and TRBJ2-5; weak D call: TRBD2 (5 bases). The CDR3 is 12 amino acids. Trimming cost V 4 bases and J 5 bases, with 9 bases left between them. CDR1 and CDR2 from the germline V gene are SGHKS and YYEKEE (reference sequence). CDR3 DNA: TGTGCCAGCAGCCCACTAGAGGAGACCCAGTACTTC. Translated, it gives CASSPLEETQYF.

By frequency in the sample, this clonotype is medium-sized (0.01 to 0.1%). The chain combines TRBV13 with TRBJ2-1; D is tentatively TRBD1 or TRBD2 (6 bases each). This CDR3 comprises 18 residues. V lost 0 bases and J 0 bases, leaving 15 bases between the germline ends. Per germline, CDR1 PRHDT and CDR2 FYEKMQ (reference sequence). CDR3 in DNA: TGTGCCAGCAGCTTAGGCGGAAAGGGGGAGGCCTCCTACAATGAGCAGTTCTTC. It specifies CASSLGGKGEASYNEQFF.

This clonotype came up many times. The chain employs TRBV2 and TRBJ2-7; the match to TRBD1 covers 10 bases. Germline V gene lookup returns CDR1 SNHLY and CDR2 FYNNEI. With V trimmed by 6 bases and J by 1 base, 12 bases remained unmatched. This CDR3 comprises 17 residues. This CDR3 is CASRAVTGGIRSYEQYF. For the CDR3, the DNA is TGTGCCAGCAGAGCCGTGACAGGGGGCATTCGGTCCTACGAGCAGTACTTC.

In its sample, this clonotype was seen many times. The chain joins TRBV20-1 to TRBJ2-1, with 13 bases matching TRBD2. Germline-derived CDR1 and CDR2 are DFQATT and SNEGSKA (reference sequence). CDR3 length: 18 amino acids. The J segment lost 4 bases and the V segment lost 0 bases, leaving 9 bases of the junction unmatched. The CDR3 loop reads CSARDVYGTSGVYNEQFF. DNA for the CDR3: TGCAGTGCTAGAGATGTCTATGGGACTAGCGGGGTGTACAATGAGCAGTTCTTC.

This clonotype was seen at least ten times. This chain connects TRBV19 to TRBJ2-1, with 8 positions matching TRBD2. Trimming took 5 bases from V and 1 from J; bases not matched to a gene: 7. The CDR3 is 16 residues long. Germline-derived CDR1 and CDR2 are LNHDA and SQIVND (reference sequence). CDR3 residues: CASSYGLAGSYNEQFF. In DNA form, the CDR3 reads TGTGCCAGTAGTTACGGACTAGCAGGGTCCTACAATGAGCAGTTCTTC. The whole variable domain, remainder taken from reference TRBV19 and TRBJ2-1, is DGGITQSPKYLFRKEGQNVTLSCEQNLNHDAMYWYRQDPGQGLRLIYYSQIVNDFQKGDIAEGYSVSREKKESFPLTVTSAQKNPTAFYLCASSYGLAGSYNEQFFGPGTRLTVL.

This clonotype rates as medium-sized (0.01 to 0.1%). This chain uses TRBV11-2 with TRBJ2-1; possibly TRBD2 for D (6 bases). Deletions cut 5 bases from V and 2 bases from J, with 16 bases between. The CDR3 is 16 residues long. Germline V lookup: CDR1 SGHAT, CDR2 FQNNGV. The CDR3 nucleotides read TGTGCCAGCAGCACCCCCTCACCGGGAGCCTACAATGAGCAGTTCTTC. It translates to CASSTPSPGAYNEQFF.

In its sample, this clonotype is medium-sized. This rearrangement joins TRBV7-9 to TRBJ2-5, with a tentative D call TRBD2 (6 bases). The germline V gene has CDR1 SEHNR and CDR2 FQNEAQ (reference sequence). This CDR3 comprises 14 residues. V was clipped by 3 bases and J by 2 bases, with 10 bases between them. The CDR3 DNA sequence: TGTGCCAGCAGCTTGGCGACTAGTCAAGAGACCCAGTACTTC. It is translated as CASSLATSQETQYF. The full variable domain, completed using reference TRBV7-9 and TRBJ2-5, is DTGVSQNPRHKITKRGQNVTFRCDPISEHNRLYWYRQTLGQGPEFLTYFQNEAQLEKSRLLSDRFSAERPKGSFSTLEIQRTEQGDSAMYLCASSLATSQETQYFGPGTRLLVL.

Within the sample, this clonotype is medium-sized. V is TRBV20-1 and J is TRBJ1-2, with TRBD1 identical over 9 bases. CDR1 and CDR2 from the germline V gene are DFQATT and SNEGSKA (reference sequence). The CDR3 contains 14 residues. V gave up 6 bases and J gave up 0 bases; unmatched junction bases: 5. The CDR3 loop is CSAGQGSPNYGYTF. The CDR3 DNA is TGCAGTGCAGGACAGGGGTCACCTAACTATGGCTACACCTTC.

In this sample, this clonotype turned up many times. CDR3 bases: TGTGCCAGCAGCTGGGGGCCGGTGGGCGAGCAGTACTTC. As protein: CASSWGPVGEQYF. The V call is TRBV7-2, the J call TRBJ2-7; D possibly corresponds to TRBD1 (6 bases). This CDR3 is 13 amino acids long. Trimming pared 4 bases from V and 6 bases from J, leaving 13 bases between. CDR1 and CDR2 from the germline V gene are SGHTA and FQGNSA.

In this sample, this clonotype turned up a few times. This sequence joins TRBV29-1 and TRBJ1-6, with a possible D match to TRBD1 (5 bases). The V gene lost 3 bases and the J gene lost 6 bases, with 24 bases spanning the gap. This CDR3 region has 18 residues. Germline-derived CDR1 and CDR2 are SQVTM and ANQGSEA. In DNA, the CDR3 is TGCAGCGTTGATGATGCGGCCGACAGTCCCAAATTTAATTCACCCCTCCACTTT. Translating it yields CSVDDAADSPKFNSPLHF.

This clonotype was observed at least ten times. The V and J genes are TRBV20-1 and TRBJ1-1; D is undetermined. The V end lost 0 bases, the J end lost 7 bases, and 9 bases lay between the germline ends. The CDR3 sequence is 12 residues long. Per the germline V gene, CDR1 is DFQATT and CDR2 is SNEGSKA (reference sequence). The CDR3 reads CSARDSPVEAFF. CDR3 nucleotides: TGCAGTGCTAGAGATTCGCCGGTTGAAGCTTTCTTT.

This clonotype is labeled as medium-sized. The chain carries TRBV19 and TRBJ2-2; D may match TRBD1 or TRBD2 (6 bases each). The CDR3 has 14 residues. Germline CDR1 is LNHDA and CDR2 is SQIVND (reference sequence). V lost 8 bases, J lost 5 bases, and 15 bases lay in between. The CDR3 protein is CASGSGAPTGELFF. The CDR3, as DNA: TGTGCCAGTGGCTCGGGGGCGCCTACCGGGGAGCTGTTTTTT.

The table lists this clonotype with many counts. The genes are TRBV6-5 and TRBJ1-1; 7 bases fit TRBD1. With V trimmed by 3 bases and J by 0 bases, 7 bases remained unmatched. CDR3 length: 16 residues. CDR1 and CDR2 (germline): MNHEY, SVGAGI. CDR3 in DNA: TGTGCCAGCAGTTATCGGGCAGGGGGGTTGAACACTGAAGCTTTCTTT. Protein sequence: CASSYRAGGLNTEAFF.

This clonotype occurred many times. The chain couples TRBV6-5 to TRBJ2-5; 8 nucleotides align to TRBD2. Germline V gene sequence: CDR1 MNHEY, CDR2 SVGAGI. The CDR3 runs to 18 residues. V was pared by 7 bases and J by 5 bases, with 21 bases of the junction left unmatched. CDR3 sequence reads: CASIPRLAGQPTQETQYF. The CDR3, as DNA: TGTGCCAGCATCCCCCGGCTAGCGGGCCAACCCACTCAGGAGACCCAGTACTTC.

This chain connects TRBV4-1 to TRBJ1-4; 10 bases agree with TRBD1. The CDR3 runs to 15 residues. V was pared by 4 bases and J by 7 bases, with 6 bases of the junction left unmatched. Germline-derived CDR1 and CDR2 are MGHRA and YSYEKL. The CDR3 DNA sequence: TGCGCCAGCAGCCTAGAAGGGACAGGGGTTGAAAAACTGTTTTTT. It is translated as CASSLEGTGVEKLFF.

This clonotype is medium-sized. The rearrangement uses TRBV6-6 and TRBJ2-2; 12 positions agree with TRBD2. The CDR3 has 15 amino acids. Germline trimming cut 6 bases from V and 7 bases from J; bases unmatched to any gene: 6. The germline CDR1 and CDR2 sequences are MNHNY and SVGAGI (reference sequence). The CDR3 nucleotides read TGTGCCAGCAGAACGACTAGCGGGGGAAACGGGGAGCTGTTTTTT. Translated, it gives CASRTTSGGNGELFF.

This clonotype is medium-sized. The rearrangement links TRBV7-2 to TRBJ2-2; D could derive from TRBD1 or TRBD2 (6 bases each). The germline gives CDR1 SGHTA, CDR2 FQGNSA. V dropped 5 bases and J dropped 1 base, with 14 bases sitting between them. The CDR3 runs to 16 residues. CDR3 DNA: TGTGCCAGCAGCGTAGGGGGTAGCGGGAACACCGGGGAGCTGTTTTTT. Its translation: CASSVGGSGNTGELFF.

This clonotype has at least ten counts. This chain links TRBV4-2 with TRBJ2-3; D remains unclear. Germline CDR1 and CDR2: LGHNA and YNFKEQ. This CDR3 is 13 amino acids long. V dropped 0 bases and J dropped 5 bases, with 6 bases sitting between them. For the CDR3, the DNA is TGTGCCAGCAGCCAAGAGTTCAGAGATACGCAGTATTTT. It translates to CASSQEFRDTQYF.

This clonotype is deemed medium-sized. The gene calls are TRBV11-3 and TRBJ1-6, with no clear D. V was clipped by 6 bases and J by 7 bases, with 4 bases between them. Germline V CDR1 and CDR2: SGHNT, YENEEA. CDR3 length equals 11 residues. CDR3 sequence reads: CASSGNSPLHF. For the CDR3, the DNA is TGTGCCAGCAGTGGGAATTCACCCCTCCACTTT.

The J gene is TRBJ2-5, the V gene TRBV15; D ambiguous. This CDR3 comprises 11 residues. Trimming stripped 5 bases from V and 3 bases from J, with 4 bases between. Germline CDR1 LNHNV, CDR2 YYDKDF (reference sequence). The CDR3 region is CATSPKETQYF. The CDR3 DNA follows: TGTGCCACCAGCCCTAAAGAGACCCAGTACTTC. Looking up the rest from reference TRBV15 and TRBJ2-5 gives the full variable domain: DAMVIQNPRYQVTQFGKPVTLSCSQTLNHNVMYWYQQKSSQAPKLLFHYYDKDFNNEADTPDNFQSRRPNTSFCFLDIRSPGLGDTAMYLCATSPKETQYFGPGTRLLVL.

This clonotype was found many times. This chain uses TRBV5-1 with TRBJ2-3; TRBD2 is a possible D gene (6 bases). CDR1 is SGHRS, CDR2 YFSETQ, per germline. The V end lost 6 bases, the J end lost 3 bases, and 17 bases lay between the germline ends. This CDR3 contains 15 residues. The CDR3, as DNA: TGCGCCAGCACGGCGGGGCGGGGACCTACAGATACGCAGTATTTT. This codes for CASTAGRGPTDTQYF.

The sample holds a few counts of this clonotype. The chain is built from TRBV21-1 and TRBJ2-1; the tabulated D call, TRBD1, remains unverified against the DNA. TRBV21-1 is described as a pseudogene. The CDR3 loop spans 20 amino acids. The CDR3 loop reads CASSKDWGKTQGPLYNEQFF. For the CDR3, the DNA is TGTGCCAGCAGCAAAGATTGGGGGAAAACACAGGGTCCCCTATACAATGAGCAGTTCTTC.

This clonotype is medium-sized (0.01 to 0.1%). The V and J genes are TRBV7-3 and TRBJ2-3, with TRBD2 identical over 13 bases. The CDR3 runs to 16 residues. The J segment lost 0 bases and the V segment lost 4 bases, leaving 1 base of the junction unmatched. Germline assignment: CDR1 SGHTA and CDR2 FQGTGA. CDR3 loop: CASSSGLAGSTDTQYF. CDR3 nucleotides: TGTGCCAGCAGCTCGGGACTAGCGGGAAGCACAGATACGCAGTATTTT.